This TCR beta chain was captured by sequencing in a study of radiotherapy plus CTLA-4 blockade in lung cancer. Study summary: Around 18% of enrolled patients responded objectively, and approximately 30% had disease control.

Assay used: immunoSEQ multiplex PCR; TCRdb lists only in-frame clones, some missing. Among about 95,000 clones listed, 75% to 85% were seen once. The sample holds one count of this clone. Its antigen remains unknown. Whole-study findings and limits: According to reports, early shifts in blood T cell clones, alongside interferon-beta, forecast response most accurately. TCR clones from tumors expanded in blood after radiotherapy plus ipilimumab.

Germline V CDR1 and CDR2: MNHEY, SMNVEV (reference sequence). Deletions cut 4 bases from V and 2 bases from J, with 15 bases between. This CDR3 has 16 residues. Lung cancer patients with chemo-refractory metastatic non-small-cell disease were given focal radiation plus CTLA-4 blockade with ipilimumab. The sequence derives from a human donor with non-small cell lung cancer who had a partial response to radiotherapy plus ipilimumab. The chain carries TRBV27 and TRBJ2-1; possibly TRBD1 for D (7 bases). Material: peripheral blood, obtained from a patient treated with radiotherapy plus ipilimumab. The CDR3 DNA sequence: TGTGCCAGCAGTTCACGGCAGGGGGGTGCCTACAATGAGCAGTTCTTC. Amino acid sequence: CASSSRQGGAYNEQFF.